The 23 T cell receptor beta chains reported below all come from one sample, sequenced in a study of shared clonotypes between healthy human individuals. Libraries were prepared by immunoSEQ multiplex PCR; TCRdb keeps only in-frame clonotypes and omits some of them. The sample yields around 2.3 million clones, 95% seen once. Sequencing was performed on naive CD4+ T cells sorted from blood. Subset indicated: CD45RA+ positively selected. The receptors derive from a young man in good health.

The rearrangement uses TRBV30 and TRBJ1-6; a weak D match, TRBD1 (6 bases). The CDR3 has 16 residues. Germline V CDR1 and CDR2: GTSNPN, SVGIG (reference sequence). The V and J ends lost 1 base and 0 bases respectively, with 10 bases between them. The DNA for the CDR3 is TGTGCCTGGAGTGATGGACAGCCCTCCTATAATTCACCCCTCCACTTT. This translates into CAWSDGQPSYNSPLHF.

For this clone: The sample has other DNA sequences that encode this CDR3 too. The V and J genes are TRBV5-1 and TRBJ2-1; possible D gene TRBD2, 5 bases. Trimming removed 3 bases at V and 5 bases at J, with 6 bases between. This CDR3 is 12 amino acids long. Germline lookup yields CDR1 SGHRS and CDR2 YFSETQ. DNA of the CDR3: TGCGCCAGCAGCTCGACTAACAATGAGCAGTTCTTC. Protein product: CASSSTNNEQFF.

CDR3 in amino acids: CASSLAWTTTYEQYF. The CDR3 DNA reads TGTGCCAGCAGCTTAGCGTGGACTACCACCTACGAGCAGTACTTC. The rearrangement joins TRBV7-9 to TRBJ2-7; tentative D call: TRBD2 (6 bases). The V and J ends lost 0 bases and 2 bases respectively, with 11 bases between them. The length of the CDR3 is 15 residues. The germline V gene has CDR1 SEHNR and CDR2 FQNEAQ (reference sequence).

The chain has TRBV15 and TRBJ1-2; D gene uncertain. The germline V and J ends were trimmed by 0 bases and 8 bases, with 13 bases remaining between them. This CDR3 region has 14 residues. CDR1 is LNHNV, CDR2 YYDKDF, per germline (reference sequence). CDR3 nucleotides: TGTGCCACCAGCAGAGATCAGTCAGTCGGGGGCTACACCTTC. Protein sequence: CATSRDQSVGGYTF.

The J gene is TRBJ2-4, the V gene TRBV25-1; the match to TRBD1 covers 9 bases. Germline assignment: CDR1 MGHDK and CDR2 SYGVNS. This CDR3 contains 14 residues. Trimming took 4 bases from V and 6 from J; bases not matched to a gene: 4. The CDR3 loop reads CASSASGQGNIQYF. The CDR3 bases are TGTGCCAGCAGTGCCTCGGGACAGGGAAACATTCAGTACTTC.

Here the CDR3 reads CASSADPLMTDQETQYF. The CDR3 bases are TGCGCCAGCAGCGCGGACCCACTAATGACAGACCAAGAGACCCAGTACTTC. The V call is TRBV5-1, the J call TRBJ2-5; D possibly corresponds to TRBD1 (5 bases). The CDR3 contains 17 residues. From germline, CDR1 is SGHRS and CDR2 YFSETQ. Trimming removed 4 bases from V and 0 bases from J, with 19 bases in between. Combining the CDR3 with reference TRBV5-1 and TRBJ2-5 gives the whole variable domain KAGVTQTPRYLIKTRGQQVTLSCSPISGHRSVSWYQQTPGQGLQFLFEYFSETQRNKGNFPGRFSGRQFSNSRSEMNVSTLELGDSALYLCASSADPLMTDQETQYFGPGTRLLVL.

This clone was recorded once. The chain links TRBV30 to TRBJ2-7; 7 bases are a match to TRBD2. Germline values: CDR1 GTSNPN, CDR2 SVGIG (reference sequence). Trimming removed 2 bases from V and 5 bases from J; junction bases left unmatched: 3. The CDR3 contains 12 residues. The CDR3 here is CAWSRGGDEQYF. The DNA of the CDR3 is TGTGCCTGGAGTAGGGGAGGGGACGAGCAGTACTTC.

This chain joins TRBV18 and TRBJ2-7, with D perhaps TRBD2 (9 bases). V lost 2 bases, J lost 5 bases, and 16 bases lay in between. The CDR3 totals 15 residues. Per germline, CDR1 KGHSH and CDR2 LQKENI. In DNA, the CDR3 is TGTGCCAGCTCACCAGCTAGCGGGGACAGGCACGAGCAGTACTTC. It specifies CASSPASGDRHEQYF.

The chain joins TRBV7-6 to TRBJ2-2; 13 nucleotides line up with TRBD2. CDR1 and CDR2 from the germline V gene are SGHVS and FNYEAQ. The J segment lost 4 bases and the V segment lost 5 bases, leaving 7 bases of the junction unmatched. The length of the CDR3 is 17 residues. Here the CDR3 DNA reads TGTGCCAGCAGCCGCGGACTAGCGGGAGTCGGCACCGGGGAGCTGTTTTTT. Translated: CASSRGLAGVGTGELFF.

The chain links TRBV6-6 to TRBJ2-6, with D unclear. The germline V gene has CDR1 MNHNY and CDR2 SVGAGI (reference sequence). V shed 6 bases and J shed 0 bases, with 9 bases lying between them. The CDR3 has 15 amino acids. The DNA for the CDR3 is TGTGCCAGCAGAGAGGAGCTCTCTGGGGCCAACGTCCTGACTTTC. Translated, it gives CASREELSGANVLTF.

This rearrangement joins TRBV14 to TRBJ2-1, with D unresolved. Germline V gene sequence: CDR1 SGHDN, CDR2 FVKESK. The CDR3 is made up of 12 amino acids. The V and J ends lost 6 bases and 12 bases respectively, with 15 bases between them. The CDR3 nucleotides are TGTGCCAGCAGTCCCAGACCGGGTTGGCAGTTCTTC. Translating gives CASSPRPGWQFF. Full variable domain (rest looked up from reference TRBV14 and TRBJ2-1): EAGVTQFPSHSVIEKGQTVTLRCDPISGHDNLYWYRRVMGKEIKFLLHFVKESKQDESGMPNNRFLAERTGGTYSTLKVQPAELEDSGVYFCASSPRPGWQFFGPGTRLTVL.

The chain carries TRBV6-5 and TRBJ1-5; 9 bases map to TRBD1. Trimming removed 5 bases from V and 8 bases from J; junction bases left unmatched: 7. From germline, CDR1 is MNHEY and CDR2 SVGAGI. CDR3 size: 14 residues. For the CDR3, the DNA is TGTGCCAGCAGTCCGGGGACAGGGAAAAAGCCCCAGCATTTT. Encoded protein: CASSPGTGKKPQHF.

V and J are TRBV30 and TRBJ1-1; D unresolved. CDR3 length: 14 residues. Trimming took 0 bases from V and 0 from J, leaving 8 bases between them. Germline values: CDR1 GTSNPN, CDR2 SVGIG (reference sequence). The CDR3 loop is CAWSVRQLNTEAFF. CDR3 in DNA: TGTGCCTGGAGTGTAAGGCAGTTGAACACTGAAGCTTTCTTT.

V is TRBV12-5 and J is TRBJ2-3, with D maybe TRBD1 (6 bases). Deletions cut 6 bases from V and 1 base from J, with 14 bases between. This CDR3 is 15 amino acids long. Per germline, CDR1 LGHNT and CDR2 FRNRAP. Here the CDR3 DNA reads TGTGCTAGTGGCTCCGGACAGTATCGCACAGATACGCAGTATTTT. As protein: CASGSGQYRTDTQYF. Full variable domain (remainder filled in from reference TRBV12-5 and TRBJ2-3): DARVTQTPRHKVTEMGQEVTMRCQPILGHNTVFWYRQTMMQGLELLAYFRNRAPLDDSGMPKDRFSAEMPDATLATLKIQPSEPRDSAVYFCASGSGQYRTDTQYFGPGTRLTVL.

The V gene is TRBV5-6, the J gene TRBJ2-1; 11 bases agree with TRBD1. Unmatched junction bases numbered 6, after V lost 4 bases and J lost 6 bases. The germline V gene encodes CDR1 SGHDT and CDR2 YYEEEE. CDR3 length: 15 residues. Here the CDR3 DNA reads TGTGCCAGCAGCGCACCCGGGACAGGGGGCAATGAGCAGTTCTTC. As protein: CASSAPGTGGNEQFF.

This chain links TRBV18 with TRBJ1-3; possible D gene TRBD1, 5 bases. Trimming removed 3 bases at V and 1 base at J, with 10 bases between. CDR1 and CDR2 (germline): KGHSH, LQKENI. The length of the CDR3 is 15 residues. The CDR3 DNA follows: TGTGCCAGCTCACCTCTGACAGTATCTGGAAACACCATATATTTT. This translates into CASSPLTVSGNTIYF. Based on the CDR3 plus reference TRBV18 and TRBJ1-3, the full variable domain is NAGVMQNPRHLVRRRGQEARLRCSPMKGHSHVYWYRQLPEEGLKFMVYLQKENIIDESGMPKERFSAEFPKEGPSILRIQQVVRGDSAAYFCASSPLTVSGNTIYFGEGSWLTVV.

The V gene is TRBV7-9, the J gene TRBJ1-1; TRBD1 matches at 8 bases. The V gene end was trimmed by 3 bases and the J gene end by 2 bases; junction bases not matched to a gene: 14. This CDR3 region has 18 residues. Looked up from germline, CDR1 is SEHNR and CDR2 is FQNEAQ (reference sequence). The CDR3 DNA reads TGTGCCAGCAGCTTCCCACCGGGGCAGGGGGCGAGTAACACTGAAGCTTTCTTT. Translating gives CASSFPPGQGASNTEAFF.

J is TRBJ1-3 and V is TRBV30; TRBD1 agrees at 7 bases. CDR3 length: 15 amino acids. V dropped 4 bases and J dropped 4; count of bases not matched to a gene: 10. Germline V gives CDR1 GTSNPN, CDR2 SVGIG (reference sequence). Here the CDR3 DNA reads TGTGCCTGGATTCCCAGACAGGGACGCGGAAACACCATATATTTT. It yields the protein CAWIPRQGRGNTIYF.

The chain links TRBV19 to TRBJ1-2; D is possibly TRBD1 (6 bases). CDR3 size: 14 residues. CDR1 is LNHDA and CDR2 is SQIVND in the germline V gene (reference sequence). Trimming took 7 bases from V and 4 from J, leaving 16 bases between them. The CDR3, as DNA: TGTGCCAGTACCCCGGGACAAGGTATCTATGGCTACACCTTC. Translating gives CASTPGQGIYGYTF.

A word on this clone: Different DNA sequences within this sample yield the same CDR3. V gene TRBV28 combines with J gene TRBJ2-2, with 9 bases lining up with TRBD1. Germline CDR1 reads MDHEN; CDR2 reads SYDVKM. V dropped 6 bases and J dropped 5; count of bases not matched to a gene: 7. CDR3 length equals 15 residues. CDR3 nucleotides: TGTGCCAGCAGCTCACAGGGGGCGGGTACCGGGGAGCTGTTTTTT. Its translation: CASSSQGAGTGELFF.

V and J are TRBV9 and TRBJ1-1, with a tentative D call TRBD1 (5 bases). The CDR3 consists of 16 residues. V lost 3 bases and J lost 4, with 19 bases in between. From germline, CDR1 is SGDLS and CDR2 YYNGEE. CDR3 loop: CASSGVPSQGSTEAFF. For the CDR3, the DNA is TGTGCCAGCAGCGGAGTCCCTTCCCAGGGATCCACTGAAGCTTTCTTT.

The CDR3 region has the DNA TGTGCCAGCAGCTTGGAACTGGGACAGTATGGCTACACCTTC. Its translation is CASSLELGQYGYTF. This chain joins TRBV5-4 and TRBJ1-2; 7 positions agree with TRBD1. The germline gives CDR1 SGHNT, CDR2 YYREEE (reference sequence). With 0 bases clipped from V and 5 bases from J, the junction kept 4 bases outside the gene matches. The CDR3 is 14 amino acids.

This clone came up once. In DNA form, the CDR3 reads TGCGCCAGCAGCCAAGTTTTCGGACTCTACGAGCAGTACTTC. Its translation is CASSQVFGLYEQYF. The V gene is TRBV4-1, the J gene TRBJ2-7, with a possible D match to TRBD2 (5 bases). Germline values: CDR1 MGHRA, CDR2 YSYEKL. This CDR3 comprises 14 residues. The V end was cut by 1 base, the J end by 3 bases, with 10 bases between.